These 7 T cell receptor beta chains were sequenced from one sample in a study of blood T cell repertoires in COVID-19. Repertoires were generated with immunoSEQ multiplex PCR, while TCRdb's copy carries only in-frame clones and drops some. This table holds under 200,000 clones, 88% found once. Sequences were obtained from peripheral blood. The source of these receptors is a man aged 40-55 years with active or convalescent COVID-19.

The chain is built from TRBV6-1 and TRBJ1-2; 7 nucleotides align to TRBD1. Germline CDR1 reads MNHNS; CDR2 reads SASEGT. Unmatched junction bases numbered 3, after V lost 1 base and J lost 4 bases. The CDR3 runs to 14 residues. This CDR3 reads CASSEVTGSYGYTF. CDR3 coding DNA: TGTGCCAGCAGTGAAGTGACAGGGAGCTATGGCTACACCTTC.

The chain has TRBV11-2 and TRBJ2-3; 7 bases match TRBD2. Germline loops: CDR1 SGHAT, CDR2 FQNNGV. The CDR3 is made up of 15 amino acids. The J segment lost 1 base and the V segment lost 7 bases, leaving 8 bases of the junction unmatched. The CDR3 DNA reads as TGTGCCAGCACTGGATGGGCGGGGGGCACAGATACGCAGTATTTT. The encoded protein is CASTGWAGGTDTQYF. Full variable domain (outside the CDR3, taken from reference TRBV11-2 and TRBJ2-3): EAGVAQSPRYKIIEKRQSVAFWCNPISGHATLYWYQQILGQGPKLLIQFQNNGVVDDSQLPKDRFSAERLKGVDSTLKIQPAKLEDSAVYLCASTGWAGGTDTQYFGPGTRLTVL.

The J gene is TRBJ2-5, the V gene TRBV5-1; 10 bases match TRBD1. This CDR3 contains 16 residues. Germline V gene data show CDR1 as SGHRS and CDR2 as YFSETQ. V gave up 0 bases and J gave up 5 bases; unmatched junction bases: 7. The CDR3 sequence: CASSLGLTGGEETQYF. CDR3 nucleotide sequence: TGCGCCAGCAGCTTGGGTTTGACAGGGGGCGAGGAGACCCAGTACTTC.

The chain employs TRBV20-1 and TRBJ2-1; 7 bases map to TRBD2. CDR3 length: 12 residues. In germline, CDR1 is DFQATT, CDR2 SNEGSKA (reference sequence). Losses at the gene ends were 3 bases for V and 6 bases for J; bases not matched to a gene: 2. CDR3 sequence: CSASPSGNEQFF. The CDR3 nucleotides are TGCAGTGCTAGTCCTAGCGGCAATGAGCAGTTCTTC.

V and J are TRBV5-6 and TRBJ1-2; 7 bases are a match to TRBD1. This CDR3 region has 13 residues. Per the germline V gene, CDR1 is SGHDT and CDR2 is YYEEEE. The J segment lost 5 bases and the V segment lost 6 bases, leaving 7 bases of the junction unmatched. In DNA, the CDR3 is TGTGCCAGCAACGTACAGGGGAGGTATGGCTACACCTTC. Amino acid sequence: CASNVQGRYGYTF. The full variable domain, its missing parts supplied by reference TRBV5-6 and TRBJ1-2, is DAGVTQSPTHLIKTRGQQVTLRCSPKSGHDTVSWYQQALGQGPQFIFQYYEEEERQRGNFPDRFSGHQFPNYSSELNVNALLLGDSALYLCASNVQGRYGYTFGSGTRLTVV.

The rearrangement links TRBV10-3 to TRBJ1-3; D may be TRBD1 (5 bases). This CDR3 spans 13 amino acids. V lost 10 bases to trimming and J lost 3 bases, with 13 bases between them. Germline values: CDR1 ENHRY, CDR2 SYGVKD. The CDR3: CASAGGDGNTIYF. DNA of the CDR3: TGTGCCAGCGCGGGAGGGGATGGAAACACCATATATTTT.

The chain joins TRBV4-2 to TRBJ2-1, with 10 bases that match TRBD2. Losses at the gene ends were 6 bases for V and 4 bases for J; bases not matched to a gene: 6. This CDR3 spans 15 amino acids. The V gene's germline CDR1 is LGHNA and CDR2 YNFKEQ. CDR3 amino acids: CASSRTSGEYNEQFF. CDR3 nucleotide sequence: TGTGCCAGCAGTCGCACTAGCGGGGAGTACAATGAGCAGTTCTTC.